Listed below are T cell receptor beta chains from one sample, sequenced in a study of graft-versus-host responses after intestinal transplantation. Profiled with immunoSEQ multiplex PCR; TCRdb holds only in-frame clones, not every one. The sample shows roughly 60,000 clones, more than 75% of them seen only once. The input for sequencing was PBMCs, taken approximately 120 days after intestinal transplantation. All receptors derive from a human patient who received an intestinal transplant, so some T cells may come from the graft donor. CDR3s include the opening cysteine and the closing phenylalanine or tryptophan. The D gene is left open where the match is weak. Only some rows state a clone size, as once, few, many or a class for expanded clones.

d_gene	abundance	v_gene	j_gene	CDR3aa	CDR3nt
-	-	TRBV18	TRBJ2-3	CASSLDRLSPDTQYF	TGTGCCAGCTCACTGGACAGACTATCGCCGGATACGCAGTATTTT
TRBD1	-	TRBV19	TRBJ2-5	CASSPRTGGQETQYF	TGTGCCAGTAGTCCTCGGACAGGGGGGCAAGAGACCCAGTACTTC
TRBD2	-	TRBV7-9	TRBJ2-3	CAAELAGGRGTDTQYF	TGTGCCGCGGAACTAGCGGGGGGCCGGGGCACAGATACGCAGTATTTT
TRBD2	-	TRBV9	TRBJ2-1	CASSAGTSQANEQFF	TGTGCCAGCAGCGCCGGGACTAGCCAAGCCAATGAGCAGTTCTTC
-	-	TRBV10-3	TRBJ1-1	CAISAPYGGPDEAFF	TGTGCCATCAGCGCACCGTACGGGGGCCCCGATGAAGCTTTCTTT
-	-	TRBV9	TRBJ2-5	CASSVGIVGLETQYF	TGTGCCAGCAGCGTAGGTATCGTCGGATTAGAGACCCAGTACTTC
TRBD2	once	TRBV7-7	TRBJ2-5	CASSQQTSGRNPVRCETQYF	TGTGCTAGCAGCCAACAGACTAGCGGGAGAAACCCAGTCAGGTGTGAGACCCAGTACTTC
-	-	TRBV5-1	TRBJ1-3	CASSLEGGSGNTIYF	TGCGCCAGCAGCTTGGAAGGGGGCTCTGGAAACACCATATATTTT
-	once	TRBV4-1	TRBJ1-1	CASSPPGGSTEAFF	TGCGCCAGCAGTCCCCCCGGGGGATCCACTGAAGCTTTCTTT
TRBD1	-	TRBV4-2	TRBJ2-2	CASLESGTEVSGELFF	TGTGCCAGCCTTGAATCCGGGACAGAAGTTTCCGGGGAGCTGTTTTTT